Below, 5 T cell receptor beta chains from the same sample are listed, as sequenced in a study of blood T cells in healthy people across ages. Combining a sample-barcoded 5' primer with a J-beta primer mix, a second PCR ran for roughly 7 to 11 cycles. TCRdb analysed the 5' RACE reads with MiXCR anew, one entry per CDR3 protein. The repertoire has approximately 1.5 million distinct CDR3 sequences, roughly 43% of them found once; the top ten carry more than 4%. Sequencing used blood. These TCRs come from a woman aged 18-29 years in good health.

The gene calls are TRBV29-1 and TRBJ1-2; no reliable D call. Trimming pared 6 bases from V and 12 bases from J, leaving 14 bases between. Germline assignment: CDR1 SQVTM and CDR2 ANQGSEA. The CDR3 covers 10 residues. CDR3 coding DNA: TGCAGCGTATCAGGTCAAACCGACACCTTC. This encodes CSVSGQTDTF. Complete variable domain (other parts from reference TRBV29-1 and TRBJ1-2): SAVISQKPSRDICQRGTSLTIQCQVDSQVTMMFWYRQQPGQSLTLIATANQGSEATYESGFVIDKFPISRPNLTFSTLTVSNMSPEDSSIYLCSVSGQTDTFGSGTRLTVV.

Notes on this clonotype: Sequence at one end of the junction differs from germline and may be a read error. The V gene is TRBV7-7, the J gene TRBJ2-5, with TRBD2 identical over 8 bases. CDR1 SSHAT and CDR2 FNYEAQ come from the germline V gene (reference sequence). The CDR3 extends over 15 amino acids. The CDR3 here is CASSLVAGGGETQYF. In DNA, the CDR3 is TGTGCTAGCAGCTTAGTTGCGGGAGGAGGAGAGACCCAGTACTTC.

The rearrangement uses TRBV7-2 and TRBJ2-2; D not resolved. Germline assignment: CDR1 SGHTA and CDR2 FQGNSA. The length of the CDR3 is 18 residues. V was clipped by 1 base and J by 1 base, with 16 bases between them. The CDR3 region is CASSLGLRMRQNTGELFF. The CDR3 region has the DNA TGTGCCAGCAGCTTAGGCCTGAGGATGAGACAGAACACCGGGGAGCTGTTTTTT.

This clonotype appeared a few times. The chain joins TRBV10-3 to TRBJ2-3; 9 bases are a match to TRBD2. The CDR3 consists of 17 residues. The germline V gene has CDR1 ENHRY and CDR2 SYGVKD. J gave up 0 bases and V 2 bases, and 6 bases lay outside the gene matches. CDR3 in amino acids: CAISELSRGGSTDTQYF. The CDR3 coding sequence is TGTGCCATCAGTGAGCTTTCGCGGGGGGGGAGCACAGATACGCAGTATTTT.

The CDR3 nucleotides are TGTGCCAGCAAGCCGATTACAGATACGCAGTATTTT. This gives the protein CASKPITDTQYF. This rearrangement joins TRBV6-2 or TRBV6-3 to TRBJ2-3; unclear D gene. Trimming shortened V by 7 bases and J by 3 bases, and 8 bases separated the two germline ends. Germline CDR1 reads MNHEY; CDR2 reads SVGEGT. The CDR3 has 12 residues.